These 29 T cell receptor beta chains were all obtained from the same sample, sequenced in a study of cytomegalovirus exposure and HLA in healthy donors. Data came from immunoSEQ multiplex PCR; TCRdb stores just in-frame clones and leaves some out. The repertoire includes more than 110,000 clones, 70% to 90% of them detected once, and 7.9% sits in the top ten. The sample taken for sequencing was PBMCs. These receptors were obtained from a woman aged 18-30 years in good health and CMV-seropositive.

The chain employs TRBV7-6 and TRBJ1-2, with 11 bases that match TRBD1. Germline V gene lookup returns CDR1 SGHVS and CDR2 FNYEAQ. V lost 0 bases to trimming and J lost 6 bases; unmatched junction nucleotides: 6. The length of the CDR3 is 16 residues. The CDR3 DNA is TGTGCCAGCAGCTTAGCGGAGGACAGGGGGCCGGATGGCTACACCTTC. This gives the protein CASSLAEDRGPDGYTF.

This chain connects TRBV27 to TRBJ2-2, with a possible D match to TRBD1 (5 bases). Looked up from germline, CDR1 is MNHEY and CDR2 is SMNVEV (reference sequence). The CDR3 runs 14 residues. Trimming pared 7 bases from V and 0 bases from J, leaving 9 bases between. Here the CDR3 reads CASKYRPNTGELFF. In DNA form, the CDR3 reads TGTGCCAGCAAATACAGGCCGAACACCGGGGAGCTGTTTTTT.

The chain employs TRBV28 and TRBJ1-3, with 9 bases identical to TRBD1. Trimming removed 6 bases from V and 2 bases from J; junction bases left unmatched: 5. From germline, CDR1 is MDHEN and CDR2 SYDVKM. The CDR3 covers 15 residues. CDR3 protein: CASRPTGGAGNTIYF. The DNA for the CDR3 is TGTGCCAGCAGGCCCACAGGGGGCGCTGGAAACACCATATATTTT.

The genes are TRBV6-1 and TRBJ1-2; 8 bases map to TRBD1. V was clipped by 4 bases and J by 2 bases; unmatched bases: 9. This CDR3 has 16 residues. Looked up from germline, CDR1 is MNHNS and CDR2 is SASEGT. The CDR3 protein is CASSGDRQRDNYGYTF. In DNA, the CDR3 is TGTGCCAGCAGTGGGGACAGGCAGCGCGACAACTATGGCTACACCTTC.

V is TRBV7-2 and J is TRBJ2-7; 9 bases map to TRBD2. The CDR3 contains 13 residues. V lost 5 bases, J lost 4 bases, and 3 bases stayed unmatched. Per the germline V gene, CDR1 is SGHTA and CDR2 is FQGNSA. CDR3 DNA sequence: TGTGCCAGCAGCGGGAGCGGGGGGTACGAGCAGTACTTC. This translates into CASSGSGGYEQYF.

This rearrangement joins TRBV15 to TRBJ2-4; 7 bases fit TRBD2. The V gene end was trimmed by 4 bases and the J gene end by 0 bases; junction bases not matched to a gene: 3. This CDR3 is built from 15 residues. In germline, CDR1 is LNHNV, CDR2 YYDKDF (reference sequence). This CDR3 reads CATSKVAGAKNIQYF. In DNA form, the CDR3 reads TGTGCCACCAGCAAGGTAGCGGGAGCCAAAAACATTCAGTACTTC.

The sample holds one count of this clone. This chain joins TRBV5-6 and TRBJ2-7; D unresolved. Germline CDR1 SGHDT, CDR2 YYEEEE. Trimming took off 6 bases at V and 0 bases at J, with 10 bases between the two ends. This CDR3 contains 13 residues. DNA for the CDR3: TGTGCCAGCAATCGCCGCAGCTCCTACGAGCAGTACTTC. This codes for CASNRRSSYEQYF.

This clone has more than one count but fewer than ten. The V and J genes are TRBV19 and TRBJ1-6; tentatively, D is TRBD1 (6 bases). The CDR3 extends over 17 amino acids. Germline V gene data show CDR1 as LNHDA and CDR2 as SQIVND (reference sequence). V lost 7 bases, J lost 6 bases, and 22 bases lay in between. CDR3 residues: CASTGTKGPRANSPLHF. In DNA, the CDR3 is TGTGCCAGTACCGGGACAAAAGGACCGCGAGCTAATTCACCCCTCCACTTT.

As DNA, the CDR3 is TGTGCCAGTAGTATGGGGGACAGGTTTTTGAACACTGAAGCTTTCTTT. Encoded protein: CASSMGDRFLNTEAFF. The chain couples TRBV19 to TRBJ1-1, with TRBD1 matching over 8 bases. V shed 3 bases and J 0 bases; nucleotides not matched to a gene: 6. This CDR3 is 16 amino acids long. Germline values: CDR1 LNHDA, CDR2 SQIVND (reference sequence).

CDR3 residues: CASSPGDSMPYEQYF. The CDR3 DNA is TGTGCCAGCTCACCCGGGGACAGCATGCCCTACGAGCAGTACTTC. The chain uses TRBV18 and TRBJ2-7; 7 bases agree with TRBD1. From germline, CDR1 is KGHSH and CDR2 LQKENI. This CDR3 comprises 15 residues. J gave up 2 bases and V 3 bases, and 7 bases lay outside the gene matches.

This chain connects TRBV7-2 to TRBJ2-1; D is unclear. CDR1 is SGHTA and CDR2 is FQGNSA in the germline V gene. V gave up 3 bases and J gave up 0 bases, with 9 bases separating them. The CDR3 runs to 15 residues. The DNA for the CDR3 is TGTGCCAGCAGCTTTAGTTCAAGCTCCTACAATGAGCAGTTCTTC. Its translation: CASSFSSSSYNEQFF.

The chain recombines TRBV5-4 with TRBJ1-2; 7 nucleotides align to TRBD1. This CDR3 is 13 amino acids long. CDR1 is SGHNT and CDR2 is YYREEE in the germline V gene (reference sequence). J lost 8 bases, V lost 0 bases, and 4 bases had no gene match. CDR3 sequence: CASSLVGGSGYTF. Here the CDR3 DNA reads TGTGCCAGCAGCTTGGTAGGGGGCTCGGGCTACACCTTC.

The V gene is TRBV29-1, the J gene TRBJ1-1; 7 bases align to TRBD1. Trimming cost V 3 bases and J 0 bases; bases outside gene matches: 4. Germline assignment: CDR1 SQVTM and CDR2 ANQGSEA. The CDR3 contains 14 residues. The CDR3 spells CSVDQGVMNTEAFF. The CDR3 DNA follows: TGCAGCGTTGATCAGGGGGTTATGAACACTGAAGCTTTCTTT.

The gene calls are TRBV5-4 and TRBJ2-1; 7 nucleotides match TRBD1. The germline gives CDR1 SGHNT, CDR2 YYREEE (reference sequence). Trimming took 0 bases from V and 0 from J; bases not matched to a gene: 0. The CDR3 contains 15 residues. The CDR3 spells CASSLGQGSYNEQFF. The DNA of the CDR3 is TGTGCCAGCAGCTTGGGACAGGGCTCCTACAATGAGCAGTTCTTC.

The chain employs TRBV19 and TRBJ1-1, with a weak D call TRBD1 (5 bases). The length of the CDR3 is 15 residues. Trimming removed 1 base at V and 4 bases at J, with 13 bases between. Germline V CDR1 and CDR2: LNHDA, SQIVND (reference sequence). CDR3 bases: TGTGCCAGTAGTATAGTCCGGGGGGTCAGCACTGAAGCTTTCTTT. This translates into CASSIVRGVSTEAFF.

This clone was observed a few times. V gene TRBV5-1 combines with J gene TRBJ2-7, with 13 bases matching TRBD2. This CDR3 spans 15 amino acids. V was pared by 4 bases and J by 3 bases, with 4 bases of the junction left unmatched. Germline values: CDR1 SGHRS, CDR2 YFSETQ. CDR3 in amino acids: CASSVTSGGDYEQYF. The CDR3 DNA reads TGCGCCAGCAGCGTCACTAGCGGGGGGGACTACGAGCAGTACTTC.

The chain employs TRBV5-1 and TRBJ1-6; D perhaps matches TRBD1 (5 bases). The CDR3 is made up of 16 amino acids. Germline V CDR1 and CDR2: SGHRS, YFSETQ. V was pared by 4 bases and J by 7 bases, with 18 bases between. The CDR3 loop reads CASSPAGGAGNSPLHF. In DNA, the CDR3 is TGCGCCAGCAGCCCCGCGGGCGGGGCTGGCAATTCACCCCTCCACTTT.

V usage is TRBV2 and J usage is TRBJ2-5; TRBD2 agrees at 9 bases. The junction had 4 bases not matched to a gene; V was cut back by 8 bases and J by 0 bases. The germline gives CDR1 SNHLY, CDR2 FYNNEI. The CDR3 length is 14 residues. Here the CDR3 DNA reads TGTGCCAGCCCCCCTAGCGGGGACCAAGAGACCCAGTACTTC. As protein: CASPPSGDQETQYF.

This chain connects TRBV14 to TRBJ1-2; D is uncertain. The V and J ends lost 1 base and 7 bases respectively, with 16 bases between them. Germline-derived CDR1 and CDR2 are SGHDN and FVKESK. The CDR3 extends over 15 amino acids. CDR3 residues: CASSQAQPMYSGYTF. CDR3 DNA: TGTGCCAGCAGCCAAGCACAGCCGATGTACTCTGGCTACACCTTC.

The CDR3 loop is CASSTGGREQYF. The CDR3 nucleotides are TGTGCCAGCAGTACAGGGGGCCGGGAGCAGTACTTC. The chain is built from TRBV6-1 and TRBJ2-7; 9 nucleotides match TRBD1. The CDR3 totals 12 residues. V lost 5 bases to trimming and J lost 7 bases; unmatched junction nucleotides: 3. Germline V CDR1 and CDR2: MNHNS, SASEGT.

In its sample, this clone was seen a few times. The genes are TRBV18 and TRBJ2-3, with 11 bases identical to TRBD2. CDR1 is KGHSH, CDR2 LQKENI, per germline. Trimming removed 6 bases from V and 1 base from J; junction bases left unmatched: 3. The CDR3 sequence is 15 residues long. This CDR3 reads CASSPTSGGTDTQYF. CDR3 nucleotides: TGTGCCAGCTCGCCGACTAGCGGGGGCACAGATACGCAGTATTTT.

The V and J genes are TRBV7-2 and TRBJ2-5, with 9 bases matching TRBD1. V dropped 4 bases and J dropped 10; count of bases not matched to a gene: 10. The CDR3 loop spans 14 amino acids. Germline V gene sequence: CDR1 SGHTA, CDR2 FQGNSA. CDR3 bases: TGTGCCAGCAGCTCATCCTCGGGACAGGGAGGCCAGTACTTC. Residues: CASSSSSGQGGQYF.

The rearrangement uses TRBV18 and TRBJ1-2, with 7 nucleotides matching TRBD1. Losses at the gene ends were 4 bases for V and 8 bases for J; bases not matched to a gene: 4. Germline-derived CDR1 and CDR2 are KGHSH and LQKENI. This CDR3 comprises 12 residues. The CDR3 nucleotides read TGTGCCAGCTCACGGGGACAGCGAGGCTACACCTTC. Translated, it gives CASSRGQRGYTF. Full variable domain (outside the CDR3, taken from reference TRBV18 and TRBJ1-2): NAGVMQNPRHLVRRRGQEARLRCSPMKGHSHVYWYRQLPEEGLKFMVYLQKENIIDESGMPKERFSAEFPKEGPSILRIQQVVRGDSAAYFCASSRGQRGYTFGSGTRLTVV.

The chain links TRBV5-1 to TRBJ1-3; TRBD1 matches at 10 bases. Germline V gives CDR1 SGHRS, CDR2 YFSETQ. The CDR3 consists of 19 residues. Germline trimming cut 4 bases from V and 4 bases from J; bases unmatched to any gene: 17. The CDR3 loop reads CASSLVPGQGNGGGNTIYF. DNA for the CDR3: TGCGCCAGCAGCCTAGTCCCGGGACAGGGGAACGGAGGGGGAAACACCATATATTTT.

This clone has just one count. CDR3 residues: CASSLMGLEQYF. As DNA, the CDR3 is TGTGCCAGCAGCTTAATGGGGCTCGAGCAGTACTTC. This chain links TRBV7-2 with TRBJ2-7; a possible D gene is TRBD1 (5 bases). Trimming removed 2 bases at V and 6 bases at J, with 8 bases between. The germline V gene encodes CDR1 SGHTA and CDR2 FQGNSA. This CDR3 has 12 residues. The full variable domain, its missing parts supplied by reference TRBV7-2 and TRBJ2-7, is GAGVSQSPSNKVTEKGKDVELRCDPISGHTALYWYRQSLGQGLEFLIYFQGNSAPDKSGLPSDRFSAERTGGSVSTLTIQRTQQEDSAVYLCASSLMGLEQYFGPGTRLTVT.

This chain connects TRBV28 to TRBJ2-3, with D possibly matching TRBD1 (5 bases). V shed 4 bases and J shed 5 bases, with 13 bases lying between them. The CDR3 spans 14 residues. CDR1 MDHEN and CDR2 SYDVKM come from the germline V gene. The CDR3 DNA sequence: TGTGCCAGCAGTTCCTACAAGGGGAAAGATACGCAGTATTTT. Translating it yields CASSSYKGKDTQYF.

The rearrangement links TRBV20-1 to TRBJ2-7; 8 bases match TRBD1. Unmatched junction bases numbered 5, after V lost 5 bases and J lost 8 bases. The germline V gene has CDR1 DFQATT and CDR2 SNEGSKA (reference sequence). This CDR3 contains 11 residues. This CDR3 reads CSAPGGGQQYF. The CDR3 nucleotides are TGCAGTGCTCCAGGGGGCGGACAGCAGTACTTC.

In DNA form, the CDR3 reads TGTGCCAGCAGCCGCCAGGGGGCGGTGAGAGAGACCCAGTACTTC. This gives the protein CASSRQGAVRETQYF. The rearrangement uses TRBV5-4 and TRBJ2-5; 8 bases line up with TRBD1. CDR3 length: 15 amino acids. CDR1 is SGHNT and CDR2 is YYREEE in the germline V gene (reference sequence). V trimming: 4 bases; J trimming: 4 bases; junction bases outside the gene matches: 9.

The genes are TRBV4-2 and TRBJ2-7, with D possibly TRBD2 on 5 matching bases. CDR1 is LGHNA and CDR2 is YNFKEQ in the germline V gene. This CDR3 contains 15 residues. V was shortened by 2 bases and J by 2 bases, with 13 bases between the two germline ends. The CDR3 region is CASSQLGREAYEQYF. The CDR3, as DNA: TGTGCCAGCAGCCAACTCGGACGGGAAGCCTACGAGCAGTACTTC.